The rows below give T cell receptor beta chains drawn from one sample of a study of blood T cell repertoires in COVID-19. The method was immunoSEQ multiplex PCR; TCRdb's version includes in-frame clones alone and lacks a portion of them. The sample yields around 250,000 clones, approximately 87% seen once. Sequences were obtained from peripheral blood. All receptors come from a man between 60 and 75 years old who had recovered from COVID-19. CDR3s include the opening cysteine and the closing phenylalanine or tryptophan. D genes are given only for firm matches. Expanded clones are given a class, and other clones once, few, many or no size at all.

cdr3_nt	cdr3_aa	d_call	v_call	clone_size	j_call
TGTGCCAGCAGTTTCCAGACCGGGACATGGGCTTTCTTT	CASSFQTGTWAFF	.	TRBV12-3/TRBV12-4	.	TRBJ1-1
TGTGCCAGCAGCTTAGAAGCGGGGACCGGGGAGCTGTTTTTT	CASSLEAGTGELFF	TRBD2	TRBV7-9	once	TRBJ2-2
TGTGCCAGCAGCTTATTTTCCCTCTCCTCGTACAATGAGCAGTTCTTC	CASSLFSLSSYNEQFF	.	TRBV7-9	.	TRBJ2-1
TGTGCCATCAGTGGGACACTCTCCTACGAGCAGTACTTC	CAISGTLSYEQYF	.	TRBV10-3	.	TRBJ2-7
TGTGCCTGGAGTGAGAGGCGGGTAGGAGGAGGGGTGGTAGCGGGATTCCGTAGGACGGAGACCCAGTACTTC	CAWSERRVGGGVVAGFRRTETQYF	TRBD2	TRBV30	.	TRBJ2-5
TGTGCCAGTACGGGCGGGGAGCAGTACTTC	CASTGGEQYF	.	TRBV2	few	TRBJ2-7
TGTGTCAGAAGCTTAGCCCCCGGGACAGGCTCTGGAAACACCATATATTTT	CVRSLAPGTGSGNTIYF	.	TRBV7-5	.	TRBJ1-3
TGTGCCAGCAGCTTAGCCAGACAAGAGACCCAGTACTTC	CASSLARQETQYF	.	TRBV11-2	.	TRBJ2-5
TGTGCCAGCAGTTTTGGTCAGGGCAGAAAAGAGACCCAGTACTTC	CASSFGQGRKETQYF	.	TRBV28	few	TRBJ2-5
TGTGCCAGCAGCGCAGGGCGAGGCACTGAAGCTTTCTTT	CASSAGRGTEAFF	.	TRBV5-6	.	TRBJ1-1
TGTGCTAGTGGTTTGGCGACGGGACAGACCAGAAGCACAGATACGCAGTATTTT	CASGLATGQTRSTDTQYF	TRBD1	TRBV12-5	.	TRBJ2-3